This TCR beta chain was profiled in a study of CXCR3-negative and CXCR3-positive naive CD8 T cells. About the study: For each library, about 1.5 +/- 0.3 million TRB reads were obtained, about 135 million in total.

Carrying UMI labels, the TRB cDNA libraries were prepared through 5' RACE. With the 5' RACE reads reprocessed, TCRdb shows one record per CDR3 protein and no DNA. The data show 20,000 to 25,000 distinct CDR3 sequences, and the top ten clones hold around 18%. Germline loops: CDR1 SQVTM, CDR2 ANQGSEA. The CDR3 has 12 residues. On this clonotype itself: What it binds is not known.

Regarding the study as a whole: Similarly elevated diversity marked both naive subsets, with memory CD8+ cells showing far lower diversity. Naive cells used TRBV-TRBJ genes in much the same way whether CXCR3-negative or CXCR3-positive; memory cells did not. TRB CDR3 properties were used to infer TCR strength, and surface CD5 was comparable between naive subsets.

This sequence joins TRBV29-1 and TRBJ2-7. The sequenced material came from memory CD8+ T cells from blood. The source is a human donor in good health. Some clones in this sample may be carry-over from other donors' samples. CDR3 amino acids: CSVDSGPYEQYF.